The source of this T cell receptor beta chain is a study of beta chain features in type 1 diabetes. Whole-study context: Age and gender were similar between patients and healthy donors, as were cell yields. Across the samples, 107,917,701 sorted cells were examined in total. Study-wide results and caveats: TCRB CDR3s from Type 1 diabetes patients were moderately but significantly shorter in all four CD4+ subsets.

This clone turned up a few times. Antigen: not known. In total, each donor contributed a single heparinised blood draw that averaged roughly 100 mL. Each population that was sorted was more than 98% pure. This CDR3 has 14 residues. Germline lookup yields CDR1 SGHTA and CDR2 FQGNSA. Trimming cost V 5 bases and J 7 bases; bases outside gene matches: 9. The authors reverse transcribed all of the isolated RNA, so sequencing captured expressed TCRB transcripts. Libraries were prepared by immunoSEQ multiplex PCR; TCRdb keeps only in-frame clonotypes and omits some of them. The repertoire has 130,000 or so clones, around 8.8% of them found once; the top ten carry about 0.7%.

The source of this sequence is a man aged 30 to 39 with type 1 diabetes. Material for sequencing was central memory CD4+ T cells from blood. The gene calls are TRBV7-2 and TRBJ2-7; 9 nucleotides agree with TRBD1. CDR3 sequence reads: CASSPGQGSGEQYF. In DNA, the CDR3 is TGTGCCAGCAGCCCCGGACAGGGGAGCGGAGAGCAGTACTTC.